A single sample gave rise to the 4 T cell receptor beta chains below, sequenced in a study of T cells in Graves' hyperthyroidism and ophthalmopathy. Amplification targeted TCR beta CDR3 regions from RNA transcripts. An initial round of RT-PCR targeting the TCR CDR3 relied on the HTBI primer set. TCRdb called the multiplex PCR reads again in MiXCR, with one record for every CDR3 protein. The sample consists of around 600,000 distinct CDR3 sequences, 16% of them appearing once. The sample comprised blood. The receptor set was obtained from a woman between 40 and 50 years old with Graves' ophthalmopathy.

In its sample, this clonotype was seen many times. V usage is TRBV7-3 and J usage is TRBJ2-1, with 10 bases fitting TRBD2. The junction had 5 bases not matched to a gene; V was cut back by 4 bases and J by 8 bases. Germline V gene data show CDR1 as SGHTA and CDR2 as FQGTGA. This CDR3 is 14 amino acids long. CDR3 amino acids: CASSWASGGYEQFF. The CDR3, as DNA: TGTGCCAGCAGCTGGGCTAGCGGGGGTTATGAGCAGTTCTTC.

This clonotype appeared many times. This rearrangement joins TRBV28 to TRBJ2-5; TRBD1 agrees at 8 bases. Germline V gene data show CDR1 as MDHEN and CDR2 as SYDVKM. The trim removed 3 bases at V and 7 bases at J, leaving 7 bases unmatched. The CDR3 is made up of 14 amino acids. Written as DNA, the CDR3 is TGTGCCAGCAGTTTTATCAGGGGGCGCGGGACCCAGTACTTC. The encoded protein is CASSFIRGRGTQYF.

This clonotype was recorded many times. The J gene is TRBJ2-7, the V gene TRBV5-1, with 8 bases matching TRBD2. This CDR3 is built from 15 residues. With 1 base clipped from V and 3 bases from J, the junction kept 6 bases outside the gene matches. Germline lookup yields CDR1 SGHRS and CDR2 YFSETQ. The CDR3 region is CASSLLLAGNYEQYF. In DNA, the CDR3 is TGCGCCAGCAGCTTGTTATTAGCGGGGAACTACGAGCAGTACTTC.

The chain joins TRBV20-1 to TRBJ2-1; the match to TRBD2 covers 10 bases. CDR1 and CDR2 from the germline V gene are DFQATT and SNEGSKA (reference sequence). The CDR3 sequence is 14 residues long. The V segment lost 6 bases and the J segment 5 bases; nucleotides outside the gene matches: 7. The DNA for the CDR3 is TGCAGTGCAACACGGACTAGCGGAAACAATGAGCAGTTCTTC. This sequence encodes CSATRTSGNNEQFF.